This TCR beta chain was observed in a study of cytomegalovirus exposure and HLA in healthy donors. General observations from the study: Data from an earlier analysis indicated that most TCR beta V segments were productive either about 90% or about 30% of the time. Immune exposure was documented only through CMV serostatus. Reports indicated that the classifier achieved high specificity and sensitivity in diagnosing cytomegalovirus status. Rare TCR sequences dominated, though some public TCRs recurred in many donors.

60 Vbeta and 13 Jbeta primers were used in PCR. The assay was immunoSEQ multiplex PCR, and TCRdb's table has in-frame clones only and misses some. Among tens of thousands of clones, around 76% were seen once, and the ten largest hold 0.55% to 0.65%. Per germline, CDR1 SGHNT and CDR2 YENEEA. The CDR3 sequence is 12 residues long. Trimming pared 8 bases from V and 0 bases from J, leaving 7 bases between. In the case of this clone: What it recognizes is unknown.

Specimen: PBMCs. The rearrangement uses TRBV11-3 and TRBJ1-2; D uncertain. This receptor was identified in a man aged 25-45 years in good health and CMV-seronegative. The CDR3 region has the DNA TGTGCCAGCCCCCCCACTAACTATGGCTACACCTTC. It is translated as CASPPTNYGYTF.